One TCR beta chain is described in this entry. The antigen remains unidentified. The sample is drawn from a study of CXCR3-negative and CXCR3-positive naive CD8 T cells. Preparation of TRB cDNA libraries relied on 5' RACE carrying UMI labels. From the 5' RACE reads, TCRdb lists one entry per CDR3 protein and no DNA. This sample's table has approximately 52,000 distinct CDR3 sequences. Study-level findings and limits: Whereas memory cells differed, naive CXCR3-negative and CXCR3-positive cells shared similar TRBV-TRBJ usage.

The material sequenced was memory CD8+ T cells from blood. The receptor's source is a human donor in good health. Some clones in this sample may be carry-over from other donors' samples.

The CDR3 loop is CASSLTGLPYEQYF. The chain is built from TRBV7-9 and TRBJ2-7; without DNA, the TCRdb call of TRBD2 cannot be checked. The germline V gene has CDR1 SEHNR and CDR2 FQNEAQ (reference sequence). The CDR3 loop spans 14 amino acids. Together with reference TRBV7-9 and TRBJ2-7, the CDR3 gives the full variable domain: DTGVSQNPRHKITKRGQNVTFRCDPISEHNRLYWYRQTLGQGPEFLTYFQNEAQLEKSRLLSDRFSAERPKGSFSTLEIQRTEQGDSAMYLCASSLTGLPYEQYFGPGTRLTVT.